These 9 T cell receptor beta chains share one sample of origin, sequenced in a study of OX40 agonist ivuxolimab in advanced cancers. The method was immunoSEQ multiplex PCR; TCRdb's version includes in-frame clones alone and lacks a portion of them. There are about 81,000 clones in the sample; approximately 90% occur only once, and about 0.45% lies in the top ten. The source was CD4+ or CD8+ T cells sorted from blood, collected in a trial of the OX40 agonist ivuxolimab. The receptors come from an adult with an advanced solid tumor such as melanoma, head and neck, liver or kidney cancer.

V gene TRBV5-4 combines with J gene TRBJ1-2; TRBD1 is a possible D gene (5 bases). V was pared by 0 bases and J by 6 bases, with 12 bases between. From germline, CDR1 is SGHNT and CDR2 YYREEE (reference sequence). CDR3 size: 14 residues. The chain's CDR3 is CASSLEGRPNGYTF. CDR3 nucleotides: TGTGCCAGCAGCTTGGAGGGGAGACCGAATGGCTACACCTTC.

The chain is built from TRBV9 and TRBJ1-3; D unresolved. The CDR3 has 14 residues. V dropped 4 bases and J dropped 4 bases, with 12 bases sitting between them. Germline V gene sequence: CDR1 SGDLS, CDR2 YYNGEE. The CDR3 spells CASSPQLAGNTIYF. CDR3 DNA: TGTGCCAGCAGCCCTCAACTCGCAGGAAACACCATATATTTT. The whole variable domain, remainder taken from reference TRBV9 and TRBJ1-3, is DSGVTQTPKHLITATGQRVTLRCSPRSGDLSVYWYQQSLDQGLQFLIQYYNGEERAKGNILERFSAQQFPDLHSELNLSSLELGDSALYFCASSPQLAGNTIYFGEGSWLTVV.

V is TRBV6-4 and J is TRBJ2-3; TRBD2 is a possible D gene (6 bases). CDR3 length equals 13 residues. The germline V gene has CDR1 MRHNA and CDR2 SNTAGT. Between the trimmed V and J ends, which lost 10 bases and 3 bases, there was a span of 14 bases. CDR3: CATGRGNTDTQYF. CDR3 in DNA: TGTGCCACCGGGCGGGGAAATACAGATACGCAGTATTTT.

The chain carries TRBV11-2 and TRBJ2-6; tentatively, D is TRBD1 (6 bases). Germline V lookup: CDR1 SGHAT, CDR2 FQNNGV. The length of the CDR3 is 19 residues. Between the trimmed V and J ends, which lost 4 bases and 0 bases, there was a span of 19 bases. The CDR3 coding sequence is TGTGCCAGCAGCTCCCCCCCGGGACACCCTAACTCTGGGGCCAACGTCCTGACTTTC. Translating gives CASSSPPGHPNSGANVLTF. The full variable domain, completed using reference TRBV11-2 and TRBJ2-6, is EAGVAQSPRYKIIEKRQSVAFWCNPISGHATLYWYQQILGQGPKLLIQFQNNGVVDDSQLPKDRFSAERLKGVDSTLKIQPAKLEDSAVYLCASSSPPGHPNSGANVLTFGAGSRLTVL.

This chain joins TRBV6-6 and TRBJ1-1; 7 nucleotides agree with TRBD1. This CDR3 region has 14 residues. Trimming took 7 bases from V and 2 from J; bases not matched to a gene: 7. Germline V lookup: CDR1 MNHNY, CDR2 SVGAGI (reference sequence). Written as DNA, the CDR3 is TGTGCCAGCATTCCCGGGACAGCCAACACTGAAGCTTTCTTT. It encodes CASIPGTANTEAFF.

Here the CDR3 reads CASSGDRDQPQHF. In DNA, the CDR3 is TGTGCCAGCAGCGGGGACAGGGATCAGCCCCAGCATTTT. The chain combines TRBV5-5 with TRBJ1-5, with 9 bases fitting TRBD1. V lost 4 bases, J lost 5 bases, and 1 base stayed unmatched. This CDR3 is 13 amino acids long. Germline V gene lookup returns CDR1 SGHKS and CDR2 YYEKEE (reference sequence). The variable domain in full, completed from reference TRBV5-5 and TRBJ1-5, reads DAGVTQSPTHLIKTRGQQVTLRCSPISGHKSVSWYQQVLGQGPQFIFQYYEKEERGRGNFPDRFSARQFPNYSSELNVNALLLGDSALYLCASSGDRDQPQHFGDGTRLSIL.

Note on this clone: One end of the junction does not line up with germline, which may come from a read error. This chain connects TRBV7-2 to TRBJ2-2, with 8 nucleotides matching TRBD2. Germline V gene sequence: CDR1 SGHTA, CDR2 FQGNSA. This CDR3 region has 16 residues. CDR3 protein: CASILVGTSNTGELFF. In DNA form, the CDR3 reads TGTGCCAGCATCTTAGTTGGGACTAGTAACACCGGGGAGCTGTTTTTT.

The chain couples TRBV4-2 to TRBJ2-2; D is undetermined. CDR1 is LGHNA, CDR2 YNFKEQ, per germline. V was pared by 0 bases and J by 5 bases, with 4 bases between. The CDR3 sequence is 13 residues long. CDR3 sequence reads: CASSQDVTGELFF. In DNA form, the CDR3 reads TGTGCCAGCAGCCAAGATGTGACCGGGGAGCTGTTTTTT.

Turning to this clone: This sample includes further DNA sequences coding for the same CDR3. The chain employs TRBV5-1 and TRBJ1-3; weak D call: TRBD1 (6 bases). Germline V CDR1 and CDR2: SGHRS, YFSETQ. Trimming removed 1 base from V and 0 bases from J, with 8 bases in between. The CDR3 totals 15 residues. The CDR3 sequence: CASSLTGTSGNTIYF. In DNA, the CDR3 is TGCGCCAGCAGCTTGACAGGGACCTCTGGAAACACCATATATTTT. Variable domain in full (rest from reference TRBV5-1 and TRBJ1-3): KAGVTQTPRYLIKTRGQQVTLSCSPISGHRSVSWYQQTPGQGLQFLFEYFSETQRNKGNFPGRFSGRQFSNSRSEMNVSTLELGDSALYLCASSLTGTSGNTIYFGEGSWLTVV.